Following are 7 T cell receptor beta chains from one sample sequenced in a study of cytomegalovirus exposure and HLA in healthy donors. The PCR made use of 60 Vbeta and 13 Jbeta primers. Produced via immunoSEQ multiplex PCR; TCRdb's table is partial and in-frame only. The profile shows 160,000 or so clones, approximately 80% of them singletons. The sample consisted of PBMCs. The receptors stem from a man aged 45 to 65 in good health and CMV-seropositive.

J is TRBJ1-2 and V is TRBV7-8, with D maybe TRBD1 (5 bases). The V gene's germline CDR1 is SGHVS and CDR2 FQNEAQ. CDR3 length: 12 residues. V was pared by 5 bases and J by 3 bases, with 7 bases between. CDR3 residues: CASSPGDYGYTF. The CDR3 DNA is TGTGCCAGCAGCCCGGGGGACTATGGCTACACCTTC.

This clone has just a few counts. This chain connects TRBV19 to TRBJ1-1, with a tentative D call TRBD1 (6 bases). The CDR3 spans 13 residues. Germline V CDR1 and CDR2: LNHDA, SQIVND (reference sequence). V was cut by 8 bases and J by 0 bases, with 10 bases left in between. For the CDR3, the DNA is TGTGCCAGTCAGGACAGACTGAACACTGAAGCTTTCTTT. Its translation: CASQDRLNTEAFF.

The chain links TRBV27 to TRBJ1-6, with D hard to call. V lost 3 bases, J lost 7 bases, and 7 bases lay in between. The CDR3 extends over 13 amino acids. Germline values: CDR1 MNHEY, CDR2 SMNVEV (reference sequence). The CDR3 DNA sequence: TGTGCCAGCAGTTTCTTCCAGAATTCACCCCTCCACTTT. Translation: CASSFFQNSPLHF.

This clone was counted only a few times. The junction departs from the called germline gene at one end, perhaps through a read error. The rearrangement uses TRBV7-9 and TRBJ1-1, with unresolved D. CDR3 length: 13 residues. Germline V gives CDR1 SEHNR, CDR2 FQNEAQ (reference sequence). CDR3 bases: TGCGCCAGCAGCCCGAACAGAAACACTGAAGCTTTCTTT. Residues: CASSPNRNTEAFF.

The rearrangement links TRBV11-2 to TRBJ2-3; 9 bases line up with TRBD1. V lost 3 bases and J lost 8; bases outside the gene matches: 9. Germline V gives CDR1 SGHAT, CDR2 FQNNGV. This CDR3 contains 15 residues. The CDR3 loop reads CASSLQPGQGGTQYF. CDR3 coding DNA: TGTGCCAGCAGCTTGCAGCCGGGACAGGGTGGTACGCAGTATTTT.

J is TRBJ2-1 and V is TRBV2; tentative D call: TRBD2 (5 bases). V dropped 6 bases and J dropped 3 bases, with 15 bases sitting between them. CDR1 is SNHLY, CDR2 FYNNEI, per germline. The CDR3 extends over 15 amino acids. The CDR3 protein is CASSVGNGIYNEQFF. CDR3 DNA: TGTGCCAGCAGCGTAGGGAACGGGATCTACAATGAGCAGTTCTTC.

The chain has TRBV6-4 and TRBJ2-2; TRBD1 matches at 7 bases. V lost 4 bases, J lost 3 bases, and 8 bases stayed unmatched. The CDR3 runs to 16 residues. Germline-derived CDR1 and CDR2 are MRHNA and SNTAGT. The CDR3 loop reads CASSVGQAIHTGELFF. The DNA for the CDR3 is TGTGCCAGCAGTGTCGGACAGGCGATACACACCGGGGAGCTGTTTTTT.